This TCR beta chain was profiled in a study of cytomegalovirus exposure and HLA in healthy donors. For this clone: Antigen specificity is unknown.

General observations from the study: Among TCR beta chains, those listed as cytomegalovirus-associated numbered some 160. Previous analysis showed most TCR beta V segments were productive about 90% or about 30% of the time. It was reported that the classifier diagnosed cytomegalovirus status with high specificity and sensitivity in both the original and validation cohorts.

PCR amplification relied on 60 Vbeta primers (plus 13 Jbeta primers). This table comes from immunoSEQ multiplex PCR, and its TCRdb copy is limited to in-frame clones, with some not included. The top ten clones hold around 3% of a sample with about 130,000 clones, roughly four fifths of them seen once. The V and J ends lost 1 base and 0 bases, in that order; junction bases with no gene match: 2. The CDR3 spans 15 residues. Germline V lookup: CDR1 MGHRA, CDR2 YSYEKL. Sequenced: PBMCs. The rearrangement uses TRBV4-1 and TRBJ1-1; 7 positions match TRBD1. The TCR was taken from a boy aged 2 to 9 in good health and CMV-seronegative. CDR3 region: CASSQVGQMNTEAFF. CDR3 in DNA: TGCGCCAGCAGCCAAGTGGGACAGATGAACACTGAAGCTTTCTTT.